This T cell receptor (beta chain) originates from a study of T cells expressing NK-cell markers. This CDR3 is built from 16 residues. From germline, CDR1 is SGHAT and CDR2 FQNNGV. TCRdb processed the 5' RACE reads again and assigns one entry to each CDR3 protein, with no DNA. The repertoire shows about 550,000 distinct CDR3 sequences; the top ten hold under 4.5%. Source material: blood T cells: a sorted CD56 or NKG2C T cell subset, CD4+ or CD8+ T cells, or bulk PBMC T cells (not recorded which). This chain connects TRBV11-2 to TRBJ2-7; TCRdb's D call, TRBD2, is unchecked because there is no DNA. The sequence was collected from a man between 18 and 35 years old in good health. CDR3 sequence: CASSGAGTSGYYEQYF. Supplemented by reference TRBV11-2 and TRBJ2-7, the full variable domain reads EAGVAQSPRYKIIEKRQSVAFWCNPISGHATLYWYQQILGQGPKLLIQFQNNGVVDDSQLPKDRFSAERLKGVDSTLKIQPAKLEDSAVYLCASSGAGTSGYYEQYFGPGTRLTVT.